This TCR beta chain was sequenced during a study of response to subunit inactivated influenza vaccine. With respect to this clonotype: Its specificity is unknown.

In TCRdb, the RT-PCR reads were re-called with MiXCR into one record per CDR3 protein. Of approximately 480,000 distinct CDR3 sequences detected, about 10% appear once; the ten largest clones hold approximately 12%. CDR1 and CDR2 from the germline V gene are LGHDT and YNNKEL (reference sequence). The CDR3 is made up of 13 amino acids. The V gene lost 2 bases and the J gene lost 6 bases, with 11 bases spanning the gap. Study-wide findings and caveats: The authors suggested that every seasonal influenza vaccination recruits few new T cells.

This chain joins TRBV3-1 and TRBJ2-7; D remains ambiguous. The clonotype originates from a man aged 50 to 59 who received an inactivated influenza vaccine. This sample comprised PBMCs from blood, obtained 45 days after vaccination. The CDR3, as DNA: TGTGCCAGCAGCCAAAGGCTCGGGCGCGAGCAGTACTTC. This sequence encodes CASSQRLGREQYF.